These 3 T cell receptor beta chains were all obtained from the same sample, sequenced in a study of blood T cell repertoires in COVID-19. Clones were sequenced by immunoSEQ multiplex PCR, and TCRdb holds only the in-frame ones, with some missing. The sample lists 200,000 to 250,000 clones; about 80% were seen once. The specimen was peripheral blood. These receptors all come from a woman aged 80 or over with acute or convalescent COVID-19.

The chain links TRBV30 to TRBJ2-3; 9 bases match TRBD2. Trimming removed 1 base from V and 0 bases from J; junction bases left unmatched: 11. The CDR3 runs to 18 residues. CDR1 and CDR2 (germline): GTSNPN, SVGIG (reference sequence). CDR3 protein: CAWSGGRLAGSSTDTQYF. The CDR3 DNA sequence: TGTGCCTGGAGTGGGGGAAGGCTAGCGGGATCTAGCACAGATACGCAGTATTTT.

The rearrangement links TRBV5-1 to TRBJ1-2; a weak D match, TRBD1 (5 bases). V was pared by 2 bases and J by 4 bases, with 12 bases between. The germline V gene encodes CDR1 SGHRS and CDR2 YFSETQ. The CDR3 runs 14 residues. The CDR3 coding sequence is TGCGCCAGCAGCTTCACAGGCCCAGGCTATGGCTACACCTTC. This translates into CASSFTGPGYGYTF.

The chain recombines TRBV7-2 with TRBJ2-4; 8 bases are shared with TRBD2. This CDR3 is 15 amino acids long. Unmatched junction bases numbered 0, after V lost 1 base and J lost 1 base. Germline loops: CDR1 SGHTA, CDR2 FQGNSA. CDR3 protein: CASSLVAGAKNIQYF. The CDR3 DNA reads as TGTGCCAGCAGCTTAGTAGCGGGGGCCAAAAACATTCAGTACTTC.